The 19 T cell receptor beta chains presented below share a single source sample, sequenced in a study of cytomegalovirus exposure and HLA in healthy donors. Amplification used 60 Vbeta primers and 13 Jbeta primers. Assay used: immunoSEQ multiplex PCR; TCRdb lists only in-frame clones, some missing. The sample has some 48,000 clones; the top ten hold over 2%. The sample taken for sequencing was PBMCs. Receptors originate from a woman in her 40s in good health and CMV-seronegative.

V gene TRBV18 combines with J gene TRBJ2-7; TRBD1 aligns across 8 bases. The junction had 6 bases not matched to a gene; V was cut back by 4 bases and J by 4 bases. From germline, CDR1 is KGHSH and CDR2 LQKENI. The CDR3 totals 14 residues. DNA of the CDR3: TGTGCCAGCTCACGCGGACAGGGACTGTACGAGCAGTACTTC. Encoded protein: CASSRGQGLYEQYF.

Details on this clone: The identical CDR3 is also encoded by other nucleotide sequences in the sample. The gene calls are TRBV5-1 and TRBJ2-1, with 7 nucleotides matching TRBD2. The CDR3 totals 15 residues. Germline V CDR1 and CDR2: SGHRS, YFSETQ. The V gene end was trimmed by 1 base and the J gene end by 8 bases; junction bases not matched to a gene: 9. CDR3 sequence (DNA): TGCGCCAGCAGCTTGATGGGGGGGTCCGCGGATGAGCAGTTCTTC. This codes for CASSLMGGSADEQFF.

CDR3 region: CASSQPGLPSYEQYF. In nucleotides, the CDR3 is TGTGCCAGCAGCCAACCGGGACTTCCTTCCTACGAGCAGTACTTC. The gene calls are TRBV14 and TRBJ2-7; D is perhaps TRBD2 (6 bases). The CDR3 totals 15 residues. Deletions cut 2 bases from V and 1 base from J, with 12 bases between. The germline V gene encodes CDR1 SGHDN and CDR2 FVKESK. Variable domain in full (rest from reference TRBV14 and TRBJ2-7): EAGVTQFPSHSVIEKGQTVTLRCDPISGHDNLYWYRRVMGKEIKFLLHFVKESKQDESGMPNNRFLAERTGGTYSTLKVQPAELEDSGVYFCASSQPGLPSYEQYFGPGTRLTVT.

This chain connects TRBV5-4 to TRBJ2-1; 11 bases are a match to TRBD2. The CDR3 spans 16 residues. Looked up from germline, CDR1 is SGHNT and CDR2 is YYREEE (reference sequence). Trimming took 0 bases from V and 8 from J; bases not matched to a gene: 7. CDR3 sequence reads: CASSLALAGGIDEQFF. CDR3 in DNA: TGTGCCAGCAGCTTGGCCTTAGCGGGAGGGATAGATGAGCAGTTCTTC.

The chain uses TRBV4-3 and TRBJ2-1, with D possibly matching TRBD2 (5 bases). Germline-derived CDR1 and CDR2 are LGHNA and YSLEER. V lost 0 bases and J lost 4, with 10 bases in between. The CDR3 sequence is 15 residues long. This chain's CDR3 is CASSQEAGLYNEQFF. Here the CDR3 DNA reads TGCGCCAGCAGCCAAGAGGCGGGTTTATACAATGAGCAGTTCTTC.

On this clone itself: Other DNA sequences from this sample encode an identical CDR3 as well. V gene TRBV6-5 combines with J gene TRBJ2-7; 12 bases match TRBD2. The CDR3 extends over 15 amino acids. The V gene's germline CDR1 is MNHEY and CDR2 SVGAGI. V lost 4 bases, J lost 4 bases, and 5 bases stayed unmatched. This chain's CDR3 is CASSLGLAGTYEQYF. As DNA, the CDR3 is TGTGCCAGCAGTTTAGGACTAGCGGGAACATACGAGCAGTACTTC.

The CDR3 region has the DNA TGTGCCAGCAGCTTAGACGGGGGGGCCGTTGATACGCAGTATTTT. Translating gives CASSLDGGAVDTQYF. This chain uses TRBV11-2 with TRBJ2-3, with TRBD2 identical over 8 bases. CDR1 and CDR2 from the germline V gene are SGHAT and FQNNGV. Losses at the gene ends were 0 bases for V and 6 bases for J; bases not matched to a gene: 5. The CDR3 totals 15 residues.

V usage is TRBV7-2 and J usage is TRBJ1-4; D possibly corresponds to TRBD1 (5 bases). The CDR3 is 15 residues long. Trimming left V 5 bases short and J 2 bases short, with 12 bases between. The germline CDR1 and CDR2 sequences are SGHTA and FQGNSA. The CDR3 loop is CASSPAGRTNEKLFF. The CDR3 DNA follows: TGTGCCAGCAGCCCCGCGGGACGTACTAATGAAAAACTGTTTTTT.

CDR3 bases: TGTGCCAGCGGCCGATGGGACAGGGACACTGAAGCTTTCTTT. Translation gives CASGRWDRDTEAFF. The chain employs TRBV27 and TRBJ1-1, with 9 nucleotides matching TRBD1. The germline CDR1 and CDR2 sequences are MNHEY and SMNVEV (reference sequence). V lost 8 bases, J lost 3 bases, and 7 bases stayed unmatched. The CDR3 length is 14 residues.

The chain has TRBV4-3 and TRBJ2-5; tentatively, D is TRBD1 (5 bases). The CDR3 is 15 amino acids. Trimming removed 3 bases from V and 1 base from J, with 12 bases in between. Germline assignment: CDR1 LGHNA and CDR2 YSLEER. CDR3: CASSHQRGGQETQYF. The CDR3 nucleotides are TGCGCCAGCAGCCACCAAAGGGGTGGCCAAGAGACCCAGTACTTC.

This chain links TRBV7-6 with TRBJ1-1; maybe TRBD1 (5 bases). Germline V CDR1 and CDR2: SGHVS, FNYEAQ. Trimming removed 0 bases at V and 3 bases at J, with 11 bases between. This CDR3 has 15 residues. DNA of the CDR3: TGTGCCAGCAGCTTAGCTAGGGGTTGGGACACTGAAGCTTTCTTT. Translated, it gives CASSLARGWDTEAFF.

The V gene is TRBV11-2, the J gene TRBJ2-5, with no clear D. Per the germline V gene, CDR1 is SGHAT and CDR2 is FQNNGV. This CDR3 contains 13 residues. Trimming took off 8 bases at V and 1 base at J, with 11 bases between the two ends. CDR3 coding DNA: TGTGCCAGCTCGCGAAGTGCCCAAGAGACCCAGTACTTC. Protein sequence: CASSRSAQETQYF.

J is TRBJ1-3 and V is TRBV4-3; D uncertain. The germline V gene encodes CDR1 LGHNA and CDR2 YSLEER. V gave up 4 bases and J gave up 0 bases, with 10 bases separating them. The CDR3 sequence is 15 residues long. CDR3 bases: TGCGCCAGCAGCCCGTTGGCGGGCTCTGGAAACACCATATATTTT. This encodes CASSPLAGSGNTIYF.

This chain joins TRBV29-1 and TRBJ2-5; D unresolved. Germline V gene sequence: CDR1 SQVTM, CDR2 ANQGSEA. The CDR3 is 13 amino acids. The germline V and J ends were trimmed by 6 bases and 1 base, with 12 bases remaining between them. CDR3 in DNA: TGCAGCGTCGGTCTGGTGATCCAAGAGACCCAGTACTTC. It codes for CSVGLVIQETQYF.

The V call is TRBV7-9, the J call TRBJ1-1; weak D call: TRBD1 (6 bases). The germline V gene has CDR1 SEHNR and CDR2 FQNEAQ (reference sequence). Trimming cost V 7 bases and J 8 bases, with 20 bases left between them. The CDR3 has 14 amino acids. The CDR3 DNA follows: TGTGCCAGCACCCCCTCGGGGGGCCCAGAAGAAGCTTTCTTT. This sequence encodes CASTPSGGPEEAFF.

The genes are TRBV6-1 and TRBJ2-7; D unclear. In germline, CDR1 is MNHNS, CDR2 SASEGT. CDR3 size: 13 residues. V shed 8 bases and J shed 3 bases, with 14 bases lying between them. CDR3 in amino acids: CASEESGDYEQYF. CDR3 coding DNA: TGTGCCAGCGAAGAGTCCGGAGACTACGAGCAGTACTTC.

On this clone itself: This same CDR3 is encoded by further DNA sequences in the sample. V is TRBV7-2 and J is TRBJ1-6; D is unclear. Germline values: CDR1 SGHTA, CDR2 FQGNSA. CDR3 size: 15 residues. With 8 bases removed from V and 0 bases from J, the gap between germline ends came to 11 bases. The CDR3 loop reads CASGGPSSYNSPLHF. CDR3 nucleotide sequence: TGTGCCAGCGGAGGCCCGAGCTCCTATAATTCACCCCTCCACTTT.

The CDR3 reads CASSVVSGSGTDTQYF. The CDR3 bases are TGTGCCAGCAGCGTAGTTAGCGGGAGTGGCACAGATACGCAGTATTTT. This chain uses TRBV9 with TRBJ2-3, with 9 bases aligning to TRBD2. The junction had 3 bases not matched to a gene; V was cut back by 0 bases and J by 1 base. Germline CDR1 SGDLS, CDR2 YYNGEE. The CDR3 totals 16 residues.

J is TRBJ2-7 and V is TRBV5-6, with D maybe TRBD2 (5 bases). From germline, CDR1 is SGHDT and CDR2 YYEEEE. V lost 7 bases to trimming and J lost 6 bases, with 17 bases between them. The CDR3 is 13 amino acids. The CDR3 DNA follows: TGTGCCAGCGGATCCGGAAGGACTCGCGAGCAGTACTTC. Its protein product is CASGSGRTREQYF.